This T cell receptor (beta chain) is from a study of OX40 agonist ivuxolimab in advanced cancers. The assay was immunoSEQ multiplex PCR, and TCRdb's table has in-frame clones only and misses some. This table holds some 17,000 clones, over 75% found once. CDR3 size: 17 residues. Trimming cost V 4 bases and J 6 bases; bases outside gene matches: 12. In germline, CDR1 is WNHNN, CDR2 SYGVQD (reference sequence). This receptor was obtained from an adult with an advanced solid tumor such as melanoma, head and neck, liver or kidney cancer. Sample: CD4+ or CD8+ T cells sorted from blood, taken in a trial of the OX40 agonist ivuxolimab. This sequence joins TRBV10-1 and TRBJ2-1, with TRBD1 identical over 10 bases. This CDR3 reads CASSADRGPYLGNEQFF. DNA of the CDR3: TGCGCCAGCAGTGCTGACAGGGGGCCGTATCTTGGCAATGAGCAGTTCTTC.